Detailed here is one T cell receptor (beta chain). Per germline, CDR1 MNHNS and CDR2 SASEGT. V was clipped by 4 bases and J by 7 bases; unmatched bases: 14. The CDR3 consists of 18 residues. The sample comes from a study of patients and donors after allogeneic stem cell transplantation. TCRdb reprocessed the RT-PCR reads with MiXCR, giving one entry per CDR3 protein. The data contain roughly 880,000 distinct CDR3 sequences, around 17% of them singletons. This clonotype was sampled from a human donor who was either an allogeneic HSCT recipient or a stem cell or donor lymphocyte infusion donor (not recorded which). It is not recorded whose cells these are; they may come from a transplant donor. The chain carries TRBV6-1 and TRBJ2-2; 11 nucleotides match TRBD2. Sequenced: blood, either unsorted or a sorted T cell fraction (not recorded which). The CDR3 sequence: CASSGRRLAGGKNGELFF. The CDR3 DNA sequence: TGTGCCAGCAGTGGCCGGAGGCTAGCGGGGGGAAAGAACGGGGAGCTGTTTTTT.